Listed here is a single T cell receptor beta chain. Its antigen is as yet unknown. CDR3 size: 13 residues. From germline, CDR1 is LNHDA and CDR2 SQIVND (reference sequence). Between the trimmed V and J ends, which lost 3 bases and 5 bases, there was a span of 8 bases. The sample belongs to a study of shared clonotypes between healthy human individuals. Across the study: The composition of the donors was a couple of women and a few men aged 18 to 49.

Points from the study as a whole: Few donors limited the genetic and exposure-history diversity represented. For sorted subsets, rarefaction showed incomplete sequencing despite large depth. Exclusively blood specimens were collected; tissue repertoires likely differ.

Measured with immunoSEQ multiplex PCR; TCRdb has only the in-frame clones, and not every one. The table lists 950,000 to 1,300,000 clones, around four fifths of them singletons. The sequencing input was memory CD4+ T cells sorted from blood. The subset is: CD45RA-negative fraction. The chain has TRBV19 and TRBJ2-1, with D possibly TRBD1 on 5 matching bases. The receptor was derived from a young man in good health. For the CDR3, the DNA is TGTGCCAGTAGTATTAGACAGAACAATGAGCAGTTCTTC. It yields the protein CASSIRQNNEQFF.